These 16 T cell receptor beta chains came from one sample sequenced in a study of Graves' ophthalmopathy and Graves' hyperthyroidism. CDR3 regions of TCR beta were amplified from RNA transcripts. HTBI primers primed a first-round RT-PCR, and a second-round multiplex PCR followed. MiXCR, run by TCRdb on the multiplex PCR reads, gives a single entry per CDR3 protein. The sample shows almost 750,000 distinct CDR3 sequences, 40% of them seen only once. The specimen sequenced was peripheral blood. These receptors were collected from an adult man with Graves' ophthalmopathy.

This chain connects TRBV10-3 to TRBJ2-5; perhaps TRBD2 as D (6 bases). The CDR3 has 15 amino acids. V dropped 10 bases and J dropped 2 bases, with 20 bases sitting between them. Germline-derived CDR1 and CDR2 are ENHRY and SYGVKD. The DNA for the CDR3 is TGTGCCAGCGGCGCGCGGGACTCCGGTCAAGAGACCCAGTACTTC. It is translated as CASGARDSGQETQYF.

The chain combines TRBV9 with TRBJ1-1; D possibly corresponds to TRBD1 (6 bases). This CDR3 comprises 16 residues. Germline V lookup: CDR1 SGDLS, CDR2 YYNGEE. V dropped 4 bases and J dropped 1 base, with 17 bases sitting between them. The CDR3 is CASSQERQDWNTEAFF. The DNA for the CDR3 is TGTGCCAGCAGCCAAGAAAGACAGGATTGGAACACTGAAGCTTTCTTT. Together with reference TRBV9 and TRBJ1-1, the CDR3 gives the full variable domain: DSGVTQTPKHLITATGQRVTLRCSPRSGDLSVYWYQQSLDQGLQFLIQYYNGEERAKGNILERFSAQQFPDLHSELNLSSLELGDSALYFCASSQERQDWNTEAFFGQGTRLTVV.

This chain uses TRBV2 with TRBJ2-5; 11 nucleotides match TRBD1. CDR1 and CDR2 from the germline V gene are SNHLY and FYNNEI. V was pared by 8 bases and J by 5 bases, with 7 bases of the junction left unmatched. The length of the CDR3 is 14 residues. The CDR3 sequence is CASQSDRGLETQYF. DNA of the CDR3: TGTGCCAGCCAATCGGACAGGGGGCTGGAGACCCAGTACTTC.

In this sample, this clonotype turned up a few times. The chain has TRBV20-1 and TRBJ2-6, with D unclear. The CDR3 runs to 14 residues. The V and J ends lost 4 bases and 0 bases respectively, with 7 bases between them. CDR1 and CDR2 (germline): DFQATT, SNEGSKA (reference sequence). This CDR3 reads CSANVFSGANVLTF. The DNA of the CDR3 is TGCAGTGCTAATGTTTTCTCTGGGGCCAACGTCCTGACTTTC.

The rearrangement uses TRBV15 and TRBJ1-2, with D unresolved. V shed 1 base and J shed 12 bases, with 9 bases lying between them. This CDR3 region has 11 residues. Germline V gives CDR1 LNHNV, CDR2 YYDKDF (reference sequence). CDR3 amino acids: CATSRVLANTF. The CDR3, as DNA: TGTGCCACCAGCAGAGTACTGGCTAACACCTTC.

The chain recombines TRBV2 with TRBJ2-5, with D hard to call. TRBJ2-1 explains the end of the DNA better; the J call may be wrong. Per the germline V gene, CDR1 is SNHLY and CDR2 is FYNNEI. The CDR3 length is 13 residues. The CDR3 region is CASSEYRDNEQFF. The CDR3 DNA is TGTGCCAGCAGTGAATACAGAGACAATGAGCAGTTCTTC.

With regard to this clonotype: The CDR3 carries no conserved terminal phenylalanine or tryptophan, so it likely arises from a read error. V gene TRBV20-1 combines with J gene TRBJ2-5; 9 bases agree with TRBD2. The ends lost 6 bases at V and 4 bases at J; junction bases unmatched: 9. CDR3 length: 14 residues. Germline-derived CDR1 and CDR2 are DFQATT and SNEGSKA (reference sequence). The CDR3 DNA follows: TGCAGTGCACGAATTTTACTAGCGGGAGAGACCCAGTACCTC. It is translated as CSARILLAGETQYL.

This clonotype was seen many times. V gene TRBV7-9 combines with J gene TRBJ2-2; D possibly corresponds to TRBD2 (6 bases). Trimming stripped 0 bases from V and 4 bases from J, with 18 bases between. The CDR3 totals 18 residues. The V gene's germline CDR1 is SEHNR and CDR2 FQNEAQ (reference sequence). The CDR3 region is CASSLAPLGSGFTGELFF. The CDR3 DNA is TGTGCCAGCAGCTTAGCCCCCCTCGGGAGCGGATTCACCGGGGAGCTGTTTTTT.

The chain has TRBV29-1 and TRBJ1-2, with 8 bases matching TRBD1. The CDR3 has 13 amino acids. Germline V gives CDR1 SQVTM, CDR2 ANQGSEA. V gave up 6 bases and J gave up 6 bases; unmatched junction bases: 9. CDR3 sequence: CSVATGEIDGYTF. In nucleotides, the CDR3 is TGCAGCGTCGCGACAGGGGAAATCGATGGCTACACCTTC.

This clonotype occurred many times. The chain couples TRBV10-2 to TRBJ1-2, with D perhaps TRBD1 (5 bases). Germline V gene lookup returns CDR1 WSHSY and CDR2 SAAADI. V dropped 4 bases and J dropped 4 bases, with 13 bases sitting between them. This CDR3 comprises 14 residues. The CDR3 is CASSANRQIYGYTF. The CDR3 coding sequence is TGCGCCAGCAGTGCTAACAGACAGATCTATGGCTACACCTTC.

Details on this clonotype: Its ends do not fully match the called genes, so a read error is possible. The V gene is TRBV14, the J gene TRBJ1-2; D unresolved. Germline V CDR1 and CDR2: SGHDN, FVKESK. The CDR3 spans 15 residues. The CDR3 DNA is TGTGCCAGCAGTCAAGTGGTAGCCGCGGTTACTGGCAACACCTTC. This gives the protein CASSQVVAAVTGNTF.

The chain carries TRBV11-2 and TRBJ2-7; no clear D gene. This CDR3 has 13 amino acids. Germline lookup yields CDR1 SGHAT and CDR2 FQNNGV. V was trimmed by 0 bases and J by 7 bases, leaving 10 bases between them. CDR3: CASSLDLQREQYF. In DNA, the CDR3 is TGTGCCAGCAGCTTAGATCTCCAGAGGGAGCAGTACTTC.

This clonotype was seen more than once but under ten times. The rearrangement joins TRBV10-3 to TRBJ2-7, with unresolved D. V shed 11 bases and J shed 0 bases, with 14 bases lying between them. The CDR3 is 13 residues long. Germline CDR1 reads ENHRY; CDR2 reads SYGVKD. CDR3: CAVLSSGSYEQYF. DNA for the CDR3: TGTGCCGTCCTCTCCAGTGGCTCCTACGAGCAGTACTTC.

The genes are TRBV13 and TRBJ2-7; D is possibly TRBD1 (6 bases). The germline gives CDR1 PRHDT, CDR2 FYEKMQ (reference sequence). The CDR3 is 14 residues long. V lost 5 bases to trimming and J lost 5 bases, with 16 bases between them. The DNA of the CDR3 is TGTGCCAGCAGCCCGGACAGAGGGCCTAACGAGCAGTACTTC. Amino acid sequence: CASSPDRGPNEQYF. Drawing the rest from reference TRBV13 and TRBJ2-7, the complete variable domain is AAGVIQSPRHLIKEKRETATLKCYPIPRHDTVYWYQQGPGQDPQFLISFYEKMQSDKGSIPDRFSAQQFSDYHSELNMSSLELGDSALYFCASSPDRGPNEQYFGPGTRLTVT.

The gene calls are TRBV25-1 and TRBJ1-1; weak D call: TRBD1 (5 bases). Germline CDR1 and CDR2: MGHDK and SYGVNS. This CDR3 has 13 amino acids. Trimming shortened V by 4 bases and J by 7 bases, and 13 bases separated the two germline ends. Written as DNA, the CDR3 is TGTGCCAGCAGTGGATCGGGGGGAAGTGAAGCTTTCTTT. Its protein product is CASSGSGGSEAFF.

This clonotype occurred many times. CDR3 amino acids: CASSGQGRYSPLHF. CDR3 bases: TGTGCCAGCAGCGGACAGGGTCGGTATTCACCCCTCCACTTT. The V gene is TRBV9, the J gene TRBJ1-6; 7 bases match TRBD1. The CDR3 is 14 amino acids. Losses at the gene ends were 3 bases for V and 8 bases for J; bases not matched to a gene: 5. The V gene's germline CDR1 is SGDLS and CDR2 YYNGEE.